This T cell receptor beta chain derives from a study of blood T cell repertoires in COVID-19. In the study overall: Samples of COVID-19 (acute and convalescent) were obtained from the United States, Italy and Spain. T cells, B-cell-depleted T cells, or PBMCs supplied cDNA or gDNA.

Original processing notes: For nucleated cells, counts were estimated from reference gene primer amplification. Some clones are missing from TCRdb's copy, which holds only in-frame ones; the method was immunoSEQ multiplex PCR. V and J calls plus clone size are reproduced from that table; the DNA served to infer D and trimming. The repertoire holds about 33,000 clones, with approximately 85% as singletons. The V gene lost 2 bases and the J gene lost 5 bases, with 10 bases spanning the gap. CDR1 is MNHNY and CDR2 is SVGAGI in the germline V gene (reference sequence). This CDR3 is 13 amino acids long. The TCR was taken from an elderly man with active COVID-19. This rearrangement joins TRBV6-6 to TRBJ2-7, with D perhaps matching TRBD2 (6 bases). What was sequenced was peripheral blood. CDR3: CASSYTRLDEQYF. The CDR3 DNA sequence: TGTGCCAGCAGTTACACCCGACTAGACGAGCAGTACTTC.